Following are 15 T cell receptor beta chains from one sample sequenced in a study of shared clonotypes between healthy human individuals. Assay used: immunoSEQ multiplex PCR; TCRdb lists only in-frame clones, some missing. The sample lists some 490,000 clones, over 70% seen once, with roughly an eighth in the top ten. The sample was PBMCs. These receptors were collected from a woman between 40 and 55 years old in good health. Some clones in this sample may be carry-over from other donors' samples.

The chain recombines TRBV13 with TRBJ2-4; the D gene is possibly TRBD2 (5 bases). Trimming cost V 2 bases and J 1 base, with 24 bases left between them. The CDR3 extends over 20 amino acids. Germline CDR1 PRHDT, CDR2 FYEKMQ (reference sequence). CDR3 amino acids: CASSLYPATNRPGAKNIQYF. In DNA, the CDR3 is TGTGCCAGCAGCTTATACCCGGCTACAAACCGGCCGGGGGCCAAAAACATTCAGTACTTC.

The chain uses TRBV28 and TRBJ2-3, with D tentatively TRBD2 (5 bases). Trimming cost V 3 bases and J 0 bases, with 13 bases left between them. CDR1 MDHEN and CDR2 SYDVKM come from the germline V gene. This CDR3 spans 16 amino acids. DNA for the CDR3: TGTGCCAGCAGTTTTGCTGGAGCGGCTAGCACAGATACGCAGTATTTT. As protein: CASSFAGAASTDTQYF.

Concerning this clone: It may be a read error: a sequence one base away is much more abundant. The gene calls are TRBV18 and TRBJ2-1; D gene uncertain. There are 13 residues in the CDR3. Germline CDR1 is KGHSH and CDR2 is LQKENI. Trimming stripped 2 bases from V and 8 bases from J, with 10 bases between. CDR3 sequence: CASSPAEYDEQFF. The CDR3 coding sequence is TGTGCCAGCTCACCAGCGGAGTACGATGAGCAGTTCTTC.

This clone has a handful of counts. The same CDR3 also results from other DNA sequences found in this sample. The chain has TRBV7-2 and TRBJ2-3; D ambiguous. V shed 5 bases and J shed 0 bases, with 3 bases lying between them. There are 12 residues in the CDR3. Germline V gene data show CDR1 as SGHTA and CDR2 as FQGNSA. The CDR3 nucleotides read TGTGCCAGCAGCCCTAGCACAGATACGCAGTATTTT. As protein: CASSPSTDTQYF.

This clone was observed a handful of times. The gene calls are TRBV6-7 and TRBJ1-5; D unresolved. TRBV6-7 is an open reading frame, and its role is uncertain. Trimming pared 2 bases from V and 5 bases from J, leaving 16 bases between. This CDR3 is built from 16 residues. The CDR3 here is CASSYPSEVSHQPQHF. The CDR3 bases are TGTGCCAGCAGTTACCCTTCCGAGGTTTCACATCAGCCCCAGCATTTT.

This chain joins TRBV28 and TRBJ1-5; 7 bases map to TRBD1. Trimming removed 5 bases from V and 7 bases from J; junction bases left unmatched: 5. The CDR3 is 13 residues long. Germline values: CDR1 MDHEN, CDR2 SYDVKM. In nucleotides, the CDR3 is TGTGCCAGCAGTGGACAGGTAGCGCAGCCCCAGCATTTT. It yields the protein CASSGQVAQPQHF. Combining the CDR3 with reference TRBV28 and TRBJ1-5 gives the whole variable domain DVKVTQSSRYLVKRTGEKVFLECVQDMDHENMFWYRQDPGLGLRLIYFSYDVKMKEKGDIPEGYSVSREKKERFSLILESASTNQTSMYLCASSGQVAQPQHFGDGTRLSIL.

The V and J genes are TRBV19 and TRBJ2-2; 8 nucleotides agree with TRBD1. This CDR3 has 13 amino acids. In germline, CDR1 is LNHDA, CDR2 SQIVND (reference sequence). The V and J ends lost 6 bases and 6 bases, in that order; junction bases with no gene match: 3. CDR3 sequence reads: CASRDRVAGELFF. The CDR3 DNA follows: TGTGCCAGTAGGGACAGGGTAGCCGGGGAGCTGTTTTTT.

J is TRBJ1-2 and V is TRBV28; 11 positions match TRBD1. Germline V gene sequence: CDR1 MDHEN, CDR2 SYDVKM. The CDR3 extends over 16 amino acids. J lost 0 bases, V lost 6 bases, and 6 bases had no gene match. CDR3 coding DNA: TGTGCCAGCAGGGGACAGGGGGTAGGAGCTAACTATGGCTACACCTTC. Translating gives CASRGQGVGANYGYTF.

The gene calls are TRBV9 and TRBJ2-3; unclear D gene. Germline values: CDR1 SGDLS, CDR2 YYNGEE. This CDR3 spans 14 amino acids. V shed 0 bases and J shed 0 bases, with 5 bases lying between them. CDR3 nucleotide sequence: TGTGCCAGCAGCGTAGACTCTAGCACAGATACGCAGTATTTT. Protein sequence: CASSVDSSTDTQYF.

This chain links TRBV2 with TRBJ2-5; 7 positions agree with TRBD2. CDR1 and CDR2 (germline): SNHLY, FYNNEI. CDR3 size: 15 residues. V was pared by 3 bases and J by 2 bases, with 6 bases of the junction left unmatched. The CDR3 DNA sequence: TGTGCCAGCAGTGAGGGGGGGACTAATCAAGAGACCCAGTACTTC. Translating it yields CASSEGGTNQETQYF.

Regarding this clone: A much larger clone sits a single nucleotide away, making a read error possible. This chain connects TRBV7-2 to TRBJ2-7; D not certain. Germline V gives CDR1 SGHTA, CDR2 FQGNSA. CDR3 length equals 11 residues. Trimming removed 4 bases from V and 3 bases from J, with 4 bases in between. CDR3 DNA: TGTGCCAGCAGCTCCTACTACGAGCAGTACTTC. Translated: CASSSYYEQYF.

As to this clone: A far more abundant clone sits one base away, making this likely a read error. The V gene is TRBV7-6, the J gene TRBJ2-5, with no clear D. The germline gives CDR1 SGHVS, CDR2 FNYEAQ. This CDR3 spans 13 amino acids. CDR3 nucleotides: TGTGCCGGCAGCTTATACAGCCAAGAGACCCAGTACTTC. Translating it yields CAGSLYSQETQYF.

The chain combines TRBV4-2 with TRBJ1-3; no definite D call. V was cut by 2 bases and J by 0 bases, with 5 bases left in between. The length of the CDR3 is 14 residues. CDR1 and CDR2 from the germline V gene are LGHNA and YNFKEQ. CDR3 sequence: CASSQSRSGNTIYF. In nucleotides, the CDR3 is TGTGCCAGCAGCCAATCACGCTCTGGAAACACCATATATTTT.

The gene calls are TRBV30 and TRBJ1-3, with D unclear. There are 16 residues in the CDR3. CDR1 GTSNPN and CDR2 SVGIG come from the germline V gene (reference sequence). Trimming left V 1 base short and J 2 bases short, with 15 bases between. The CDR3, as DNA: TGTGCCTGGAGTGCCCAAACAAGCAAAACTGGAAACACCATATATTTT. Amino acid sequence: CAWSAQTSKTGNTIYF. The entire variable domain, with the rest obtained from reference TRBV30 and TRBJ1-3, is as follows: SQTIHQWPATLVQPVGSPLSLECTVEGTSNPNLYWYRQAAGRGLQLLFYSVGIGQISSEVPQNLSASRPQDRQFILSSKKLLLSDSGFYLCAWSAQTSKTGNTIYFGEGSWLTVV.

V is TRBV27 and J is TRBJ2-5; 9 bases match TRBD1. The CDR3 has 16 residues. Germline V lookup: CDR1 MNHEY, CDR2 SMNVEV (reference sequence). Trimming cost V 5 bases and J 0 bases; bases outside gene matches: 7. CDR3 residues: CASSRRDRVYQETQYF. The DNA of the CDR3 is TGTGCCAGCAGTCGCAGGGACAGGGTCTACCAAGAGACCCAGTACTTC.